This T cell receptor beta chain came from a study of CD8 T cells in Susac syndrome. Details on this clonotype: What it binds is not known.

General observations from the study: In total CD8+ repertoires, some 17 Susac-specific public clones were found, and in CD8+ TEMRA repertoires, 4 or 5 were found.

Losses at the gene ends were 3 bases for V and 6 bases for J; bases not matched to a gene: 5. CDR1 and CDR2 from the germline V gene are SNHLY and FYNNEI. This CDR3 has 13 residues. RNA, at roughly 0.45 to 1 ug, was reverse transcribed with random hexamers. MiXCR, applied by TCRdb to the immunoSEQ multiplex PCR reads, yields one record per CDR3 protein. Here the sample spans about 140,000 distinct CDR3 sequences, around 95% being singletons. The chain recombines TRBV2 with TRBJ2-7; 7 positions agree with TRBD1. The sequenced sample was CD8+ T cells from PBMCs. The TCR sequence derives from a human donor with Susac syndrome. The CDR3 region is CASSEVAGGEQYF. The CDR3 DNA is TGTGCCAGCAGTGAGGTGGCAGGGGGCGAGCAGTACTTC.